This note documents a single T cell receptor beta chain sequence. Antigen specificity is unknown. This specimen comes from a study of T cell repertoires in cytomegalovirus infection. Study-level background: Evidence of both CMV infection and a matching HLA type came from public TCR beta signatures.

TCRdb independently ran MiXCR on the reads; one entry per CDR3 protein. The sample gives fewer than 950,000 distinct CDR3 sequences, around a third of which show up once; roughly an eighth is in the top ten. Germline CDR1 is SEHNR and CDR2 is FQNEAQ (reference sequence). Trimming pared 5 bases from V and 2 bases from J, leaving 16 bases between. This CDR3 is 16 amino acids long. The chain employs TRBV7-9 and TRBJ2-1; no reliable D call. The TCR originated in a human donor in good health (CMV status not recorded). Some clones in this sample may be carry-over from other donors' samples. The source material was cultured CD8+ T cells from PBMCs, sampled from culture after CMV antigen stimulation. The CDR3 protein is CASSPQDVHAYNEQFF. CDR3 nucleotides: TGTGCCAGCAGCCCCCAAGACGTCCACGCCTACAATGAGCAGTTCTTC.